These T cell receptor beta chains were read from a single sample in a study of CD8 T cells in ankylosing spondylitis. Each CDR3 protein gets one entry after TCRdb re-called the 5' RACE reads with MiXCR. The data contain 670,000 or so distinct CDR3 sequences, about 20% of them seen just once; the ten biggest clones take up 15% to 20%. Sequencing input: blood, either unsorted or a sorted T cell fraction (not recorded which). The receptor set was obtained from a male donor with ankylosing spondylitis. Each CDR3 is given with its conserved first and last residue. A D gene is named only where the DNA matches it firmly. Rows may omit the clone size; those that give it use once, few, many or a size class.

clone size: few; J gene: TRBJ1-1; D gene: .; V gene: TRBV6-5; CDR3 protein: CASSSTGTYTEAFF; CDR3 DNA: TGTGCCAGCAGTTCAACCGGGACTTACACTGAAGCTTTCTTT
clone size: few; J gene: TRBJ2-7; D gene: .; V gene: TRBV20-1; CDR3 protein: CSAKPGRIQDYEQYF; CDR3 DNA: TGCAGTGCTAAGCCCGGAAGGATACAAGACTACGAGCAGTACTTC
clone size: many; J gene: TRBJ2-7; D gene: .; V gene: TRBV4-2; CDR3 protein: CASSQGAGAYTYEQYF; CDR3 DNA: TGTGCCAGCAGCCAAGGGGCAGGGGCCTACACCTACGAGCAGTACTTC
clone size: .; J gene: TRBJ1-3; D gene: .; V gene: TRBV7-9; CDR3 protein: CASSLAGTSGNTIYF; CDR3 DNA: TGTGCCAGCAGCTTAGCAGGGACATCTGGAAACACCATATATTTT
clone size: few; J gene: TRBJ1-1; D gene: TRBD1; V gene: TRBV29-1; CDR3 protein: CSVPSWKGAGTEAFF; CDR3 DNA: TGCAGCGTCCCCTCCTGGAAGGGGGCAGGGACTGAAGCTTTCTTT
clone size: few; J gene: TRBJ2-2; D gene: .; V gene: TRBV12-3/TRBV12-4; CDR3 protein: CASSFWELNTGELFF; CDR3 DNA: TGTGCCAGCAGTTTTTGGGAGTTGAACACCGGGGAGCTGTTTTTT
clone size: many; J gene: TRBJ2-1; D gene: .; V gene: TRBV5-5; CDR3 protein: CASSLDGAAYNEQFF; CDR3 DNA: TGTGCCAGCAGCTTGGATGGGGCTGCCTACAATGAGCAGTTCTTC
clone size: many; J gene: TRBJ1-3; D gene: .; V gene: TRBV2; CDR3 protein: CASSEVPGTLNTIYF; CDR3 DNA: TGTGCCAGCAGTGAAGTCCCCGGAACTCTGAACACCATATATTTT
clone size: .; J gene: TRBJ1-2; D gene: .; V gene: TRBV10-3; CDR3 protein: CAIRTGTNYGYTF; CDR3 DNA: TGTGCCATCAGAACCGGGACTAACTATGGCTACACCTTC
clone size: once; J gene: TRBJ2-7; D gene: .; V gene: TRBV4-3; CDR3 protein: CASSQEDYTYEQYF; CDR3 DNA: TGCGCCAGCAGCCAAGAGGACTACACCTACGAGCAGTACTTC
clone size: few; J gene: TRBJ1-2; D gene: TRBD1; V gene: TRBV4-1; CDR3 protein: CASSQAGTGRGYGYTF; CDR3 DNA: TGCGCCAGCAGCCAAGCTGGGACAGGTCGAGGGTATGGCTACACCTTC
clone size: .; J gene: TRBJ1-1; D gene: .; V gene: TRBV4-2; CDR3 protein: CASSQDLQNTEAFF; CDR3 DNA: TGTGCCAGCAGCCAAGATCTTCAGAACACTGAAGCTTTCTTT
clone size: many; J gene: TRBJ1-1; D gene: TRBD1; V gene: TRBV12-3/TRBV12-4; CDR3 protein: CASSPRDRGVEAFF; CDR3 DNA: TGTGCCAGCAGTCCCCGGGACAGGGGTGTTGAAGCTTTCTTT
clone size: few; J gene: TRBJ2-7; D gene: .; V gene: TRBV5-1; CDR3 protein: CASSLGQIRDEQYF; CDR3 DNA: TGCGCCAGCAGCTTGGGACAGATAAGGGACGAGCAGTACTTC
clone size: .; J gene: TRBJ1-1; D gene: .; V gene: TRBV7-3; CDR3 protein: CASSLRRDTSNTEAFF; CDR3 DNA: TGTGCCAGCAGCTTAAGGCGGGACACCTCGAACACTGAAGCTTTCTTT
clone size: .; J gene: TRBJ1-2; D gene: .; V gene: TRBV20-1; CDR3 protein: CSARDLGTDGYTF; CDR3 DNA: TGCAGTGCTAGAGATCTCGGAACAGATGGCTACACCTTC
clone size: .; J gene: TRBJ2-1; D gene: .; V gene: TRBV28; CDR3 protein: CASQSSSRRPDSYNEQFF; CDR3 DNA: TGTGCCAGCCAAAGTTCTAGCAGACGTCCAGACTCCTACAATGAGCAGTTCTTC
clone size: few; J gene: TRBJ2-7; D gene: TRBD1; V gene: TRBV5-5; CDR3 protein: CASSSWTGNYEQYF; CDR3 DNA: TGTGCCAGCAGCTCGTGGACAGGGAACTACGAGCAGTACTTC
clone size: few; J gene: TRBJ2-3; D gene: TRBD1; V gene: TRBV9; CDR3 protein: CASSAPGQEPLTDTQYF; CDR3 DNA: TGTGCCAGCAGCGCCCCGGGACAGGAGCCTCTCACAGATACGCAGTATTTT
clone size: .; J gene: TRBJ2-7; D gene: .; V gene: TRBV15; CDR3 protein: CATSRDQGKSSYEQYF; CDR3 DNA: TGTGCCACCAGCAGAGATCAGGGCAAGAGCTCCTACGAGCAGTACTTC
clone size: .; J gene: TRBJ2-3; D gene: .; V gene: TRBV3-1; CDR3 protein: CASSRRGAGSDTQYF; CDR3 DNA: TGTGCCAGCAGCCGCAGGGGGGCGGGTTCAGATACGCAGTATTTT
clone size: few; J gene: TRBJ1-1; D gene: .; V gene: TRBV9; CDR3 protein: CASSVAPDLGTEAFF; CDR3 DNA: TGTGCCAGCAGCGTAGCCCCCGATCTGGGGACTGAAGCTTTCTTT
clone size: once; J gene: TRBJ1-1; D gene: .; V gene: TRBV20-1; CDR3 protein: CSAIRSLMNTEAFF; CDR3 DNA: TGCAGTGCTATCAGGTCTTTAATGAACACTGAAGCTTTCTTT
clone size: few; J gene: TRBJ1-1; D gene: .; V gene: TRBV5-4; CDR3 protein: CASSTDSLGHTEAFF; CDR3 DNA: TGTGCCAGCAGCACGGACAGTCTGGGACACACTGAAGCTTTCTTT
clone size: .; J gene: TRBJ1-5; D gene: .; V gene: TRBV6-2/TRBV6-3; CDR3 protein: CASRETVNQPQHF; CDR3 DNA: TGTGCCAGCCGAGAGACAGTGAATCAGCCCCAGCATTTT
clone size: many; J gene: TRBJ1-1; D gene: .; V gene: TRBV12-3/TRBV12-4; CDR3 protein: CASSPQRGGLETEAFF; CDR3 DNA: TGTGCCAGCAGTCCACAACGGGGGGGTCTGGAGACTGAAGCTTTCTTT
clone size: few; J gene: TRBJ2-1; D gene: .; V gene: TRBV3-1; CDR3 protein: CASSQRGGLVDEQFF; CDR3 DNA: TGTGCCAGCAGCCAAAGAGGGGGGCTAGTCGATGAGCAGTTCTTC
clone size: few; J gene: TRBJ2-3; D gene: .; V gene: TRBV7-2; CDR3 protein: CASSLDLASTDTQYF; CDR3 DNA: TGTGCCAGCAGCTTAGATCTAGCGAGCACAGATACGCAGTATTTT
clone size: .; J gene: TRBJ2-1; D gene: TRBD1; V gene: TRBV12-3/TRBV12-4; CDR3 protein: CASSFGVTGGDEQFF; CDR3 DNA: TGTGCCAGCAGTTTCGGGGTGACAGGGGGCGATGAGCAGTTCTTC
clone size: .; J gene: TRBJ2-1; D gene: .; V gene: TRBV28; CDR3 protein: CASSLRSNEQFF; CDR3 DNA: TGTGCCAGCAGTTTAAGGTCAAATGAGCAGTTCTTC
clone size: .; J gene: TRBJ2-1; D gene: .; V gene: TRBV15; CDR3 protein: CATSTHREGYNEQFF; CDR3 DNA: TGTGCCACCAGCACCCATCGCGAGGGCTACAATGAGCAGTTCTTC
clone size: .; J gene: TRBJ2-7; D gene: TRBD1; V gene: TRBV25-1; CDR3 protein: CASIGARGQDEQYF; CDR3 DNA: TGTGCCAGCATAGGGGCGAGGGGGCAAGACGAGCAGTACTTC